What follows are 23 T cell receptor beta chains derived from one specimen sequenced in a study of OX40 agonist ivuxolimab in advanced cancers. TCRdb keeps only in-frame clones here, not all; method: immunoSEQ multiplex PCR. The sample carries approximately 68,000 clones, around nine tenths recorded once. Material: CD4+ or CD8+ T cells sorted from blood, obtained in a trial of the OX40 agonist ivuxolimab. The receptors here all came from an adult with an advanced solid tumor such as melanoma, head and neck, liver or kidney cancer.

The chain joins TRBV2 to TRBJ2-4, with D possibly TRBD1 on 7 matching bases. The germline V gene has CDR1 SNHLY and CDR2 FYNNEI. The CDR3 has 13 amino acids. In DNA form, the CDR3 reads TGTTTTAGCTCTAGGGGGGACAGCGGAATTCAGTACTTC. It is translated as CFSSRGDSGIQYF.

The genes are TRBV10-3 and TRBJ1-1; the match to TRBD1 covers 7 bases. Germline assignment: CDR1 ENHRY and CDR2 SYGVKD. Trimming removed 8 bases from V and 2 bases from J; junction bases left unmatched: 5. The CDR3 contains 13 residues. The CDR3 nucleotides read TGTGCCATCGCTCAGGGGGATAACACTGAAGCTTTCTTT. It encodes CAIAQGDNTEAFF.

V is TRBV4-1 and J is TRBJ1-3; D unclear. Trimming took off 0 bases at V and 8 bases at J, with 17 bases between the two ends. CDR3 length: 16 amino acids. Germline-derived CDR1 and CDR2 are MGHRA and YSYEKL. CDR3 in amino acids: CASSQDHRRLWDTIYF. CDR3 DNA sequence: TGCGCCAGCAGCCAAGACCACAGACGACTCTGGGACACCATATATTTT.

The chain uses TRBV18 and TRBJ1-3; D not certain. V lost 0 bases and J 1 base, leaving 10 bases between the germline ends. Germline-derived CDR1 and CDR2 are KGHSH and LQKENI. This CDR3 has 16 amino acids. The CDR3, as DNA: TGTGCCAGCTCACCACCGTCAGACCTTTCTGGAAACACCATATATTTT. Translated: CASSPPSDLSGNTIYF.

This clone was recorded a few times. The chain employs TRBV4-1 and TRBJ1-4; a possible D gene is TRBD1 (5 bases). Germline CDR1 and CDR2: MGHRA and YSYEKL. V lost 5 bases and J 8 bases, leaving 18 bases between the germline ends. The CDR3 contains 15 residues. The CDR3, as DNA: TGCGCCAGCAGCGAAGGCTCGGGGTCAGGGGAAAAACTGTTTTTT. It is translated as CASSEGSGSGEKLFF.

This chain connects TRBV15 to TRBJ1-2, with D possibly being TRBD1 (6 bases). The germline V gene encodes CDR1 LNHNV and CDR2 YYDKDF (reference sequence). V was pared by 5 bases and J by 3 bases, with 7 bases between. The length of the CDR3 is 12 residues. CDR3 amino acids: CATSEGDYGYTF. Written as DNA, the CDR3 is TGTGCCACCAGCGAGGGGGACTATGGCTACACCTTC.

The V and J genes are TRBV5-4 and TRBJ2-1; 9 bases map to TRBD2. V shed 4 bases and J 7 bases; nucleotides not matched to a gene: 18. The CDR3 is 18 residues long. Germline V gene sequence: CDR1 SGHNT, CDR2 YYREEE (reference sequence). The chain's CDR3 is CASSRGGLAGPEGNEQFF. CDR3 bases: TGTGCCAGCAGCAGGGGGGGGCTAGCGGGACCCGAGGGTAATGAGCAGTTCTTC.

The chain employs TRBV30 and TRBJ1-2; 9 bases match TRBD1. The germline CDR1 and CDR2 sequences are GTSNPN and SVGIG (reference sequence). The CDR3 totals 13 residues. J gave up 7 bases and V 2 bases, and 5 bases lay outside the gene matches. The CDR3: CAWSLGQGPGYTF. CDR3 nucleotides: TGTGCCTGGAGTTTGGGACAGGGTCCTGGCTACACCTTC.

The rearrangement links TRBV6-1 to TRBJ1-5; D is uncertain. Germline CDR1 reads MNHNS; CDR2 reads SASEGT. The V and J ends lost 1 base and 4 bases respectively, with 11 bases between them. The CDR3 totals 15 residues. In DNA form, the CDR3 reads TGTGCCAGCAGTGAAGGTAGCCCGGGGAATCAGCCCCAGCATTTT. This codes for CASSEGSPGNQPQHF.

This chain joins TRBV29-1 and TRBJ2-3, with 7 nucleotides matching TRBD1. The germline CDR1 and CDR2 sequences are SQVTM and ANQGSEA. V was pared by 6 bases and J by 2 bases, with 11 bases of the junction left unmatched. The CDR3 runs to 15 residues. CDR3 sequence reads: CSVDTVGGNTDTQYF. CDR3 in DNA: TGCAGCGTGGATACGGTAGGGGGCAACACAGATACGCAGTATTTT.

J is TRBJ2-3 and V is TRBV11-2; D might be TRBD1 (5 bases). Trimming took 1 base from V and 4 from J, leaving 9 bases between them. The CDR3 length is 14 residues. Germline V CDR1 and CDR2: SGHAT, FQNNGV. The CDR3 protein is CASSLAGASDTQYF. CDR3 DNA sequence: TGTGCCAGCAGCTTAGCTGGGGCATCAGATACGCAGTATTTT.

The chain employs TRBV6-1 and TRBJ1-5; D is possibly TRBD1 (5 bases). The CDR3 has 13 residues. Germline V gene data show CDR1 as MNHNS and CDR2 as SASEGT. Trimming pared 6 bases from V and 5 bases from J, leaving 11 bases between. In nucleotides, the CDR3 is TGTGCCAGCAGGATAAACAGGTATCAGCCCCAGCATTTT. It is translated as CASRINRYQPQHF.

The chain is built from TRBV7-2 and TRBJ1-1; TRBD1 matches 7 bases. The CDR3 runs to 14 residues. Germline-derived CDR1 and CDR2 are SGHTA and FQGNSA. The J segment lost 5 bases and the V segment lost 1 base, leaving 4 bases of the junction unmatched. CDR3: CASSLEGARTEAFF. CDR3 nucleotides: TGTGCCAGCAGCTTAGAGGGGGCGCGTACTGAAGCTTTCTTT.

The chain links TRBV7-9 to TRBJ2-3; a weak D match, TRBD1 (6 bases). The ends were cut back, 2 bases at V and 12 bases at J, with 9 bases in the middle. The CDR3 spans 11 residues. Germline CDR1 is SEHNR and CDR2 is FQNEAQ (reference sequence). CDR3 bases: TGTGCCAGCAGCTTATACAGGGAACAGTATTTT. It specifies CASSLYREQYF. Complete variable domain (other parts from reference TRBV7-9 and TRBJ2-3): DTGVSQNPRHKITKRGQNVTFRCDPISEHNRLYWYRQTLGQGPEFLTYFQNEAQLEKSRLLSDRFSAERPKGSFSTLEIQRTEQGDSAMYLCASSLYREQYFGPGTRLTVL.

The chain is built from TRBV5-1 and TRBJ1-1, with D possibly matching TRBD1 (5 bases). This CDR3 spans 14 amino acids. CDR1 is SGHRS, CDR2 YFSETQ, per germline. V gave up 5 bases and J gave up 5 bases, with 16 bases separating them. The CDR3 loop is CASRAGTSGTEAFF. CDR3 nucleotides: TGCGCCAGCAGGGCAGGGACCAGTGGGACTGAAGCTTTCTTT.

The chain recombines TRBV27 with TRBJ2-5; possibly TRBD1 for D (5 bases). The V and J ends lost 5 bases and 7 bases respectively, with 14 bases between them. Germline CDR1 MNHEY, CDR2 SMNVEV (reference sequence). The CDR3 loop spans 13 amino acids. CDR3 DNA sequence: TGTGCCAGCAGTACGCGAGGTAGGGGGACCCAGTACTTC. Its protein product is CASSTRGRGTQYF.

V is TRBV5-1 and J is TRBJ2-3; D is unresolved. CDR3 length: 13 residues. Germline-derived CDR1 and CDR2 are SGHRS and YFSETQ. Trimming took off 2 bases at V and 2 bases at J, with 6 bases between the two ends. CDR3 bases: TGCGCCAGCAGCTTACGGCCCACAGATACGCAGTATTTT. Residues: CASSLRPTDTQYF.

The chain joins TRBV5-4 to TRBJ2-3; 10 bases are shared with TRBD2. The CDR3 loop spans 16 amino acids. The ends lost 2 bases at V and 2 bases at J; junction bases unmatched: 5. Germline values: CDR1 SGHNT, CDR2 YYREEE (reference sequence). CDR3 sequence: CASSLRAGGPTDTQYF. Written as DNA, the CDR3 is TGTGCCAGCAGCTTAAGAGCGGGAGGGCCCACAGATACGCAGTATTTT.

The chain carries TRBV7-6 and TRBJ2-1; 8 nucleotides line up with TRBD2. The CDR3 contains 14 residues. J lost 6 bases, V lost 4 bases, and 5 bases had no gene match. From germline, CDR1 is SGHVS and CDR2 FNYEAQ. The chain's CDR3 is CASSSRGVGNEQFF. The CDR3 DNA reads as TGTGCCAGCAGCTCGCGGGGGGTAGGCAATGAGCAGTTCTTC.

The chain has TRBV10-2 and TRBJ1-1; unclear D gene. Per germline, CDR1 WSHSY and CDR2 SAAADI. Trimming took off 6 bases at V and 1 base at J, with 9 bases between the two ends. The CDR3 has 13 residues. CDR3 sequence: CASREGWNTEAFF. Here the CDR3 DNA reads TGCGCCAGCAGGGAGGGCTGGAACACTGAAGCTTTCTTT.

The chain recombines TRBV6-5 with TRBJ2-3; a possible D gene is TRBD2 (5 bases). Germline V gene sequence: CDR1 MNHEY, CDR2 SVGAGI. The CDR3 is 15 residues long. Trimming removed 5 bases from V and 2 bases from J, with 14 bases in between. The CDR3 DNA follows: TGTGCCAGCAGTACTCCGGGTAGCGCCACAGATACGCAGTATTTT. Translating gives CASSTPGSATDTQYF.

This clone has only one observation. The chain couples TRBV19 to TRBJ1-5; 8 bases map to TRBD1. With V trimmed by 6 bases and J by 8 bases, 6 bases remained unmatched. The V gene's germline CDR1 is LNHDA and CDR2 SQIVND (reference sequence). This CDR3 has 13 amino acids. The CDR3 nucleotides are TGTGCCAGTAGGCCGGACAGGGCAAAGCCCCAGCATTTT. Protein sequence: CASRPDRAKPQHF.

Here the CDR3 reads CASSSSGEPNEKLFF. CDR3 in DNA: TGCGCCAGCAGCTCTTCCGGGGAACCTAATGAAAAACTGTTTTTT. The chain links TRBV5-1 to TRBJ1-4; no clear D. V lost 3 bases and J 3 bases, leaving 12 bases between the germline ends. CDR3 size: 15 residues. The germline V gene encodes CDR1 SGHRS and CDR2 YFSETQ.